The rows below give T cell receptor beta chains drawn from one sample of a study of regulatory T cells in long-lasting Graves disease. Via MiXCR, TCRdb re-called the multiplex PCR reads, giving one row per CDR3 protein. Among some 370,000 distinct CDR3 sequences, around 21% were seen once, and the ten largest hold around 20%. The specimen was peripheral blood mononuclear cells (PBMCs), collected when the disease was refractory, from a patient treated with antithyroid drugs. These receptors originate from a female donor with Graves disease. Each CDR3 is given with its conserved first and last residue. Clone size appears in some rows only: once, few, many, or a class for an expanded clone.

few | TRBJ2-7 | TRBV4-3 | CASSQVPGIYEQYF
many | TRBJ1-1 | TRBV27 | CASSLLFVAGAGEAFF
few | TRBJ1-4 | TRBV2 | CASSRGQQEKLFF
few | TRBJ2-6 | TRBV11-2 | CASSHFGAGKKWANVLTF
many | TRBJ2-7 | TRBV2 | CASSEGGGLAGLEQYF
many | TRBJ1-2 | TRBV20-1 | CSAPEGAGYTF
few | TRBJ1-2 | TRBV20-1 | CSARDLSNYGYTF
few | TRBJ2-2 | TRBV10-2 | CVSRGGTGELFF
- | TRBJ2-3 | TRBV11-3 | CASSLDRDTQYF
many | TRBJ2-6 | TRBV29-1 | CSVAGGSYGANVLTF
many | TRBJ2-5 | TRBV18 | CASSPLPLQETQYF
- | TRBJ2-7 | TRBV7-2 | CASSLVGVAGVSYEQYF
- | TRBJ2-3 | TRBV4-2 | CASSQERLPNTDTQYF
- | TRBJ1-3 | TRBV4-2 | CASSQEDSRSGNTIYF
few | TRBJ1-1 | TRBV11-2 | CASSVGFNTEAFF
- | TRBJ1-1 | TRBV24-1 | CATGRATEAFF
- | TRBJ1-2 | TRBV9 | CASNTGSYGYTF
few | TRBJ2-5 | TRBV9 | CASSVVGEETQYF
many | TRBJ1-1 | TRBV6-1 | CASSPSGYSTEAFF
many | TRBJ2-5 | TRBV5-5 | CASSFSPAKLQETQYF
- | TRBJ2-7 | TRBV27 | CASSLSNWGNEQYF
- | TRBJ2-2 | TRBV14 | CASSPGSYTGELFF
- | TRBJ1-1 | TRBV12-3/TRBV12-4 | CASSFGTGAVLNTEAFF
few | TRBJ1-1 | TRBV7-8 | CASSSLWGGGTEAFF